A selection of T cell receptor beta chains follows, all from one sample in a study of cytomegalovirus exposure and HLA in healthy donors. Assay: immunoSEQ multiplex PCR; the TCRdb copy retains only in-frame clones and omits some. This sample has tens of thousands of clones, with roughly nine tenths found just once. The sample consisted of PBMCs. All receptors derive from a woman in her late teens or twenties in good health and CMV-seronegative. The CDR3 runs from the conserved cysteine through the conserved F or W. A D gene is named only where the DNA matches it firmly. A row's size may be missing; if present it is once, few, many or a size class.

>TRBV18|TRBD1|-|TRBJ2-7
CASSPETGGIYEQYF
TGTGCCAGCTCACCCGAGACAGGGGGCATTTACGAGCAGTACTTC
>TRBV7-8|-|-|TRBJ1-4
CASSFQGREKLFF
TGTGCCAGCAGCTTCCAGGGTCGTGAAAAACTGTTTTTT
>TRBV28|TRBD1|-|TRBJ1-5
CASSFPGQYNQPQHF
TGTGCCAGCAGTTTCCCGGGACAGTACAATCAGCCCCAGCATTTT
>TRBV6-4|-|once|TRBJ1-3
CASSDSRDYSGNTIYF
TGTGCCAGCAGTGACTCACGGGACTACTCTGGAAACACCATATATTTT
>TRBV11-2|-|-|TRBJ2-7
CASSFSSASYEQYF
TGTGCCAGCAGTTTCAGTAGCGCGTCCTACGAGCAGTACTTC
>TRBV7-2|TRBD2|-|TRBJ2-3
CASSSFGRGDADTQYF
TGTGCCAGCAGCTCGTTTGGGCGGGGGGACGCAGATACGCAGTATTTT
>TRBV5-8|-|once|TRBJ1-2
CASSLGVGGGNYGYTF
TGTGCCAGCAGCCTGGGGGTCGGGGGAGGTAACTATGGCTACACCTTC
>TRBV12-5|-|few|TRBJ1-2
CATRSWPYGYTF
TGTGCTACTAGATCCTGGCCCTATGGCTACACCTTC
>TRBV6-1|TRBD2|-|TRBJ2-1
CASSEEGTSGEYEQFF
TGTGCCAGCAGTGAAGAGGGGACTAGCGGGGAATATGAGCAGTTCTTC
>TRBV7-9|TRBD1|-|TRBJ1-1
CASSLPTGEAFF
TGTGCCAGCAGCTTACCGACAGGGGAAGCTTTCTTT
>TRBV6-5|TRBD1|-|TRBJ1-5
CASSYSSGGSNQPQHF
TGTGCCAGCAGTTACTCTTCAGGGGGGAGCAATCAGCCCCAGCATTTT
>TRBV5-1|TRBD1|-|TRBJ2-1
CASSLDRGYNEQFF
TGCGCCAGCAGCTTAGACAGGGGGTACAATGAGCAGTTCTTC
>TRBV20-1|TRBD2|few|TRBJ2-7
CSAGTGLAVF
TGCAGTGCTGGCACGGGACTAGCGGTTTTC
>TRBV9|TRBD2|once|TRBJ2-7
CASSALGTSGSHEQYF
TGTGCCAGCAGCGCCCTCGGGACTAGCGGGAGCCACGAGCAGTACTTC
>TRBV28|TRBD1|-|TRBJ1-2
CASSSGQGDYGYTF
TGTGCCAGCAGTTCGGGACAGGGAGACTATGGCTACACCTTC
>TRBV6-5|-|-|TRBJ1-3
CASSYSTVSGNTIYF
TGTGCCAGCAGTTACTCGACAGTCTCTGGAAACACCATATATTTT
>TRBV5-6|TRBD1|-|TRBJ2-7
CASSLGQGKIHEQYF
TGTGCCAGCAGCTTGGGACAGGGGAAGATTCACGAGCAGTACTTC
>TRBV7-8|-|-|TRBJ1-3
CASSFTDSGNTIYF
TGTGCCAGCAGCTTCACAGACTCTGGAAACACCATATATTTT
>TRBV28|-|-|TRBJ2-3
CASSLSAAGTDTQYF
TGTGCCAGCAGTTTATCAGCGGCTGGAACAGATACGCAGTATTTT
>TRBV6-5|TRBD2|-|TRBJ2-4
CASRGLAGGKNIQYF
TGTGCCAGCAGGGGACTAGCGGGAGGAAAAAACATTCAGTACTTC
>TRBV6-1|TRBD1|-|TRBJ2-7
CASSERGTGRYEQYF
TGTGCCAGCAGTGAAAGGGGGACAGGACGATACGAGCAGTACTTC
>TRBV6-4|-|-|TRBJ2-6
CASSDRGSGANVLTF
TGTGCCAGCAGTGACAGGGGGTCTGGGGCCAACGTCCTGACTTTC
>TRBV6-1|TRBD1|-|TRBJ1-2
CASRTDRVNGYTF
TGTGCCAGCAGAACGGACAGGGTAAATGGCTACACCTTC
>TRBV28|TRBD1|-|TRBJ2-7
CASSRRQGISYEQYF
TGTGCCAGCAGTCGTAGACAGGGGATCTCCTACGAGCAGTACTTC
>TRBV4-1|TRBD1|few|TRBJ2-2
CASSLDRTNTGELFF
TGCGCCAGCAGCCTGGACAGGACAAACACCGGGGAGCTGTTTTTT
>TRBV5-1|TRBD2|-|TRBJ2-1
CASKASGLNEQFF
TGCGCCAGCAAGGCTAGCGGGCTGAATGAGCAGTTCTTC
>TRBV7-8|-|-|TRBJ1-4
CASSSRGHEKLFF
TGTGCCAGCAGCTCGAGGGGACACGAAAAACTGTTTTTT
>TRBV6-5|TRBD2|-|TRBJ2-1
CASSVRGVSDEQFF
TGTGCCAGCAGTGTTCGGGGGGTAAGCGATGAGCAGTTCTTC
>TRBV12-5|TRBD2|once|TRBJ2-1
CASGLGRLAGERDEQFF
TGTGCTAGTGGTTTGGGGAGACTAGCGGGAGAACGGGATGAGCAGTTCTTC
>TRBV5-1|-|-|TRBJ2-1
CASSSGTSHNEQFF
TGCGCCAGCAGCTCCGGGACAAGCCACAATGAGCAGTTCTTC
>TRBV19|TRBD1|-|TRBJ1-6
CASSKPDRGNSPLHF
TGTGCCAGTAGTAAGCCGGACAGGGGCAATTCACCCCTCCACTTT
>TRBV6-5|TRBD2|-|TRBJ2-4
CASRSGGLAKNIQYF
TGTGCCAGCCGGAGCGGGGGACTAGCCAAAAACATTCAGTACTTC
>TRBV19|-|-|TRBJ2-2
CASIGRGFTGELFF
TGTGCCAGTATCGGCAGGGGTTTCACCGGGGAGCTGTTTTTT
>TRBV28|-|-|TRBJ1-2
CASSLVSGNGYTF
TGTGCCAGCAGTTTAGTTTCCGGGAATGGCTACACCTTC
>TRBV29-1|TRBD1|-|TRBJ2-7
CSVDSGQGPYEQYF
TGCAGCGTGGACTCGGGACAGGGGCCGTACGAGCAGTACTTC
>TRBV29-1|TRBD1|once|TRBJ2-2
CSVGSLGQDVSPTGELFF
TGCAGCGTTGGCTCTTTAGGACAGGACGTATCCCCCACCGGGGAGCTGTTTTTT
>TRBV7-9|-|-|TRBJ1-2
CASSPNIQTYGYTF
TGTGCCAGCAGCCCCAACATACAGACCTATGGCTACACCTTC
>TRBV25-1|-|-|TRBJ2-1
CASSDVVSYNEQFF
TGTGCCAGCAGTGACGTCGTGTCCTACAATGAGCAGTTCTTC
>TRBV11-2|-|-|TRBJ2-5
CASSFSLAEETQYF
TGTGCCAGCAGCTTTTCTTTAGCGGAAGAGACCCAGTACTTC
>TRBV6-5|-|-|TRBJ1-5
CASSYKLLEPQHF
TGTGCCAGCAGTTACAAGCTCCTAGAGCCCCAGCATTTT
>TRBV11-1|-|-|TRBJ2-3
CASTPYTDTQYF
TGTGCCAGCACCCCCTACACAGATACGCAGTATTTT
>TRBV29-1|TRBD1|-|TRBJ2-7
CSALGGQVDEQYF
TGCAGCGCCCTGGGGGGACAGGTGGACGAGCAGTACTTC
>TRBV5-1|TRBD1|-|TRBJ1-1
CASSWGPTGANTEAFF
TGCGCCAGCAGCTGGGGGCCTACAGGGGCCAACACTGAAGCTTTCTTT
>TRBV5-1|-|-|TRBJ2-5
CASSSQGRETQYF
TGCGCCAGCAGCTCGCAGGGGCGGGAGACCCAGTACTTC
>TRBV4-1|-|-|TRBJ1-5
CASSWQYSNQPQHF
TGCGCCAGCAGTTGGCAATATAGCAATCAGCCCCAGCATTTT